A single sample is the source of the 19 T cell receptor beta chains below, sequenced in a study of Graves' ophthalmopathy and Graves' hyperthyroidism. Amplification of the TCR beta CDR3 regions used RNA transcripts (as template). HTBI primers primed a first-round RT-PCR, and a second-round multiplex PCR followed. Each CDR3 protein is one row after TCRdb ran MiXCR on the multiplex PCR reads. This table has about 600,000 distinct CDR3 sequences, under 40% appearing once. Sequencing was done on a sample of peripheral blood or thyroid tissue (not recorded which). The receptors stem from an adult man with Graves' hyperthyroidism.

In regard to this clonotype: With a much larger clone just one base away, this may be a read error. The gene calls are TRBV7-3 and TRBJ2-2, with TRBD1 identical over 7 bases. The CDR3 has 16 residues. Germline V gene data show CDR1 as SGHTA and CDR2 as FQGTGA. The CDR3 DNA sequence: TGTGCCAGCAGCTTACAGGCAGGGGGTTACACCGAGGAGCTGTTTTTT. Translating it yields CASSLQAGGYTEELFF.

This clonotype was seen a handful of times. The CDR3 region is CASSPSRALNTEAFF. DNA for the CDR3: TGTGCCAGCAGCCCCTCCCGGGCCCTGAACACTGAAGCTTTCTTT. The chain links TRBV7-2 to TRBJ1-1; D gene ambiguous. This CDR3 is 15 amino acids long. Trimming cost V 5 bases and J 0 bases, with 13 bases left between them. Germline V gene lookup returns CDR1 SGHTA and CDR2 FQGNSA. The whole variable domain, remainder taken from reference TRBV7-2 and TRBJ1-1, is GAGVSQSPSNKVTEKGKDVELRCDPISGHTALYWYRQSLGQGLEFLIYFQGNSAPDKSGLPSDRFSAERTGGSVSTLTIQRTQQEDSAVYLCASSPSRALNTEAFFGQGTRLTVV.

Concerning this clonotype itself: A much larger clone differs from this one at a single base, so this may be a read error. The DNA for the CDR3 is TGCAGCGTTGAAGAGGGACTAGCGGGAGGGGTGCAGTACTTC. Protein product: CSVEEGLAGGVQYF. The chain employs TRBV29-1 and TRBJ2-7, with 16 bases matching TRBD2. Unmatched junction bases numbered 2, after V lost 0 bases and J lost 9 bases. This CDR3 spans 14 amino acids. Per germline, CDR1 SQVTM and CDR2 ANQGSEA.

This clonotype was seen a few times. This chain joins TRBV13 and TRBJ1-1; 11 positions match TRBD1. The CDR3 runs 17 residues. With 3 bases clipped from V and 1 base from J, the junction kept 7 bases outside the gene matches. Germline CDR1 is PRHDT and CDR2 is FYEKMQ (reference sequence). CDR3 amino acids: CASSFSGQGARNTEAFF. In DNA, the CDR3 is TGTGCCAGCAGCTTCTCCGGACAGGGGGCGAGGAACACTGAAGCTTTCTTT.

V and J are TRBV10-2 and TRBJ2-3, with 9 bases aligning to TRBD2. The CDR3 runs to 17 residues. The germline V gene has CDR1 WSHSY and CDR2 SAAADI. V gave up 3 bases and J gave up 1 base; unmatched junction bases: 8. CDR3 sequence: CASSEGALAGRTDTQYF. The DNA of the CDR3 is TGCGCCAGCAGTGAAGGTGCTCTAGCGGGGCGCACAGATACGCAGTATTTT.

The J gene is TRBJ1-2, the V gene TRBV6-5; 8 bases align to TRBD1. V lost 6 bases and J lost 4; bases outside the gene matches: 10. Germline lookup yields CDR1 MNHEY and CDR2 SVGAGI. The CDR3 covers 15 residues. The CDR3 spells CASREYQGASYGYTF. CDR3 DNA sequence: TGTGCCAGCAGAGAATATCAGGGGGCCTCCTATGGCTACACCTTC.

This clonotype was counted many times. The CDR3 region has the DNA TGTGCCAGCAGCTTTACCGGGACAGGGTCCTACGAGCAGTACTTC. Translation: CASSFTGTGSYEQYF. This chain uses TRBV7-9 with TRBJ2-7, with 9 bases identical to TRBD1. Germline assignment: CDR1 SEHNR and CDR2 FQNEAQ (reference sequence). Trimming cost V 3 bases and J 1 base; bases outside gene matches: 4. CDR3 length: 15 amino acids.

About this clonotype itself: The DNA is omitted, as the CDR3 cannot be located on it reliably, and the CDR3 follows TCRdb's listing. This chain links TRBV10-3 with TRBJ2-2. The CDR3 spans 16 residues, counting both ends. Germline assignment: CDR1 ENHRY and CDR2 SYGVKD. The CDR3: CAIRPAVYGTPGSCFF.

This clonotype was counted a few times. CDR3 DNA sequence: TGCGCCAGCAGTAGGTCCGGGACAGGGGAAGAGACCCAGTACTTC. It translates to CASSRSGTGEETQYF. J is TRBJ2-5 and V is TRBV5-1, with 10 nucleotides matching TRBD1. The CDR3 is made up of 15 amino acids. CDR1 is SGHRS, CDR2 YFSETQ, per germline. The V and J ends lost 5 bases and 3 bases, in that order; junction bases with no gene match: 7.

Notes on this clonotype: A much larger clone lies one base from this, so it may be a read error. This rearrangement joins TRBV6-1 to TRBJ2-7; 8 bases align to TRBD2. The CDR3 has 16 residues. The germline CDR1 and CDR2 sequences are MNHNS and SASEGT. The DNA of the CDR3 is TGTGTCAGCAGTGAAGCGCGGCTAGCGGGCCCTTACGAGCAGTACTTC. It translates to CVSSEARLAGPYEQYF.

This clonotype was seen a few times. The chain recombines TRBV24-1 with TRBJ2-7, with D tentatively TRBD1 (6 bases). V gave up 7 bases and J gave up 7 bases, with 16 bases separating them. The germline V gene has CDR1 KGHDR and CDR2 SFDVKD. The CDR3 extends over 13 amino acids. Here the CDR3 reads CATSSTGVGEQYF. CDR3 DNA sequence: TGTGCCACCAGCTCGACAGGTGTTGGAGAGCAGTACTTC.

The chain uses TRBV7-9 and TRBJ2-7, with no clear D. The V end was cut by 1 base, the J end by 5 bases, with 6 bases between. The CDR3 runs to 12 residues. CDR1 is SEHNR and CDR2 is FQNEAQ in the germline V gene (reference sequence). The CDR3 DNA reads as TGTGCCAGCAGCTTAGGTCCTCACGAGCAGTACTTC. Its translation is CASSLGPHEQYF.

This clonotype was recorded a few times. The chain joins TRBV25-1 to TRBJ2-5, with 7 bases lining up with TRBD1. Unmatched junction bases numbered 7, after V lost 7 bases and J lost 5 bases. The CDR3 covers 13 residues. Per germline, CDR1 MGHDK and CDR2 SYGVNS. The CDR3 sequence is CASTEDRPETQYF. In nucleotides, the CDR3 is TGTGCCAGCACCGAGGACAGGCCCGAGACCCAGTACTTC.

This clonotype was counted at least ten times. The chain couples TRBV7-8 to TRBJ1-2, with 9 bases matching TRBD1. CDR1 SGHVS and CDR2 FQNEAQ come from the germline V gene. The V segment lost 5 bases and the J segment 5 bases; nucleotides outside the gene matches: 6. This CDR3 region has 14 residues. In DNA, the CDR3 is TGTGCCAGCAGCCTCTCGGGACAGGGATATGGCTACACCTTC. Its translation: CASSLSGQGYGYTF.

This clonotype was seen at least ten times. The chain links TRBV7-2 to TRBJ2-7, with D maybe TRBD1 (5 bases). Germline values: CDR1 SGHTA, CDR2 FQGNSA. Trimming took off 0 bases at V and 0 bases at J, with 9 bases between the two ends. CDR3 length: 15 residues. CDR3 protein: CASSLAGALSYEQYF. The CDR3 nucleotides are TGTGCCAGCAGCTTAGCAGGGGCCCTCTCCTACGAGCAGTACTTC.

Notes on this clonotype: A read error is possible here, since a much larger clone lies one base away. The CDR3 ends on some other residue instead of the conserved phenylalanine or tryptophan, so this is likely a read error. This rearrangement joins TRBV7-9 to TRBJ2-7; D is possibly TRBD2 (5 bases). Trimming took 5 bases from V and 0 from J, leaving 17 bases between them. The CDR3 totals 16 residues. Looked up from germline, CDR1 is SEHNR and CDR2 is FQNEAQ (reference sequence). CDR3 nucleotides: TGTGCCAGCAGCGACCGGACTGTGCTCAGCTCCTACGAGCAGTACTAC. Amino acids: CASSDRTVLSSYEQYY.

This clonotype occurred many times. The rearrangement uses TRBV28 and TRBJ1-2; weak D call: TRBD1 (5 bases). V lost 4 bases and J 6 bases, leaving 12 bases between the germline ends. The CDR3 covers 13 residues. Germline CDR1 is MDHEN and CDR2 is SYDVKM. The CDR3 region has the DNA TGTGCCAGCAGTTCCAGACAGTCCGATGGCTACACCTTC. Protein: CASSSRQSDGYTF.

The sample holds many counts of this clonotype. The rearrangement joins TRBV15 to TRBJ1-1, with D possibly matching TRBD1 (5 bases). This CDR3 is built from 14 residues. CDR1 LNHNV and CDR2 YYDKDF come from the germline V gene (reference sequence). V dropped 0 bases and J dropped 4 bases, with 9 bases sitting between them. CDR3 protein: CATSRDRGSTEAFF. The CDR3 coding sequence is TGTGCCACCAGCAGAGATCGGGGGAGCACTGAAGCTTTCTTT.

This chain uses TRBV12-3 or TRBV12-4 with TRBJ2-2; TRBD2 matches 9 bases. The CDR3 is 17 amino acids. With V trimmed by 3 bases and J by 5 bases, 10 bases remained unmatched. The CDR3 DNA follows: TGTGCCAGCAGTTTGAATCGCGGGGGGGCCGATACCGGGGAGCTGTTTTTT. Its translation: CASSLNRGGADTGELFF.